The entry below gives a single T cell receptor (beta chain) sequence along with its context. This sample is drawn from a study of spatial heterogeneity in lung cancer. TCRdb re-called the 5' RACE reads with MiXCR, one entry per CDR3 protein. The sample shows roughly 120,000 distinct CDR3 sequences, 11% of them seen only once. Time point indicated: blood at routine non-recurrence follow-up after resection. Germline V gene data show CDR1 as SGHVS and CDR2 as FQNEAQ. The V segment lost 5 bases and the J segment 1 base; nucleotides outside the gene matches: 6. The CDR3 has 16 residues. The source material was PBMCs, sampled at follow-up. The receptor was derived from a female donor with early-stage non-small cell lung cancer. The genes are TRBV7-8 and TRBJ2-3, with 10 bases identical to TRBD2. The CDR3 sequence is CASSTGLAERTDTQYF. Here the CDR3 DNA reads TGTGCCAGCAGCACTGGACTAGCGGAACGCACAGATACGCAGTATTTT.